These 23 T cell receptor beta chains were sequenced from one sample in a study of early T cells in non-severe SARS-CoV-2 infection. From the 5' RACE reads, TCRdb called clonotypes with MiXCR, one entry per CDR3 protein. The data show 60,000 to 65,000 distinct CDR3 sequences, with around an eighth seen just once and 4.4% held by the top ten. Sequenced: whole blood. The receptors stem from an adult who was a healthcare worker with PCR-confirmed SARS-CoV-2 infection or an uninfected control (not recorded which).

This clonotype was counted at least ten times. The chain couples TRBV6-5 to TRBJ1-2; D gene ambiguous. This CDR3 region has 13 residues. The V gene's germline CDR1 is MNHEY and CDR2 SVGAGI. Trimming stripped 2 bases from V and 7 bases from J, with 11 bases between. The CDR3 bases are TGTGCCAGCAGTTACAGTCGGGCCGGTGGCTACACCTTC. Translating it yields CASSYSRAGGYTF.

This clonotype was picked up many times. This chain joins TRBV7-2 and TRBJ1-2, with 9 bases matching TRBD1. The V and J ends lost 3 bases and 0 bases, in that order; junction bases with no gene match: 8. Germline assignment: CDR1 SGHTA and CDR2 FQGNSA. The CDR3 runs to 17 residues. The CDR3 nucleotides read TGTGCCAGCAGCTTGGGGACAGGGTCCCCGACTAACTATGGCTACACCTTC. Protein: CASSLGTGSPTNYGYTF.

This clonotype was seen ten or more times. The CDR3 nucleotides read TGTGCCAGCAAGGAGGCTGAGGGGTGGGCCTCTGGGGCCAACGTCCTGACTTTC. The encoded protein is CASKEAEGWASGANVLTF. V and J are TRBV6-5 and TRBJ2-6; D may correspond to TRBD1 or TRBD2 (5 bases each). Trimming cost V 7 bases and J 0 bases, with 19 bases left between them. CDR1 is MNHEY and CDR2 is SVGAGI in the germline V gene. The CDR3 runs to 18 residues.

This clonotype occurred many times. The chain recombines TRBV28 with TRBJ1-5; TRBD1 aligns across 9 bases. The germline CDR1 and CDR2 sequences are MDHEN and SYDVKM. V shed 5 bases and J 7 bases; nucleotides not matched to a gene: 6. The CDR3 is 14 residues long. CDR3 coding DNA: TGTGCCAGCAGTCCGGGACAGGGCCAACAGCCCCAGCATTTT. This translates into CASSPGQGQQPQHF.

This clonotype was recorded a few times. This chain links TRBV3-1 with TRBJ1-4; D may be TRBD1 (5 bases). This CDR3 is 15 amino acids long. Germline-derived CDR1 and CDR2 are LGHDT and YNNKEL (reference sequence). Trimming took 1 base from V and 1 from J, leaving 7 bases between them. CDR3 bases: TGTGCCAGCAGCCAAGGACAGCTAACTAATGAAAAACTGTTTTTT. This gives the protein CASSQGQLTNEKLFF.

This clonotype was recorded many times. The chain links TRBV28 to TRBJ2-3; no firm D call. V was pared by 9 bases and J by 0 bases, with 10 bases between. Germline V gives CDR1 MDHEN, CDR2 SYDVKM. The length of the CDR3 is 13 residues. The CDR3 coding sequence is TGTGCCAGTCTTTCAGCTAGCACAGATACGCAGTATTTT. Protein: CASLSASTDTQYF.

The chain uses TRBV29-1 and TRBJ1-4; D is perhaps TRBD1 (5 bases). V lost 0 bases and J 7 bases, leaving 12 bases between the germline ends. Germline V gives CDR1 SQVTM, CDR2 ANQGSEA. This CDR3 comprises 14 residues. In DNA form, the CDR3 reads TGCAGCGTTGAAGATGGGGCCCTGGGTGAAAAACTGTTTTTT. The encoded protein is CSVEDGALGEKLFF.

This clonotype was counted at least ten times. The J gene is TRBJ2-7, the V gene TRBV19, with D possibly being TRBD1 or TRBD2 (6 bases each). The germline gives CDR1 LNHDA, CDR2 SQIVND (reference sequence). This CDR3 has 14 amino acids. V shed 3 bases and J shed 5 bases, with 14 bases lying between them. The CDR3 spells CASSIGGRIDEQYF. The CDR3 region has the DNA TGTGCCAGTAGTATTGGGGGGCGCATCGACGAGCAGTACTTC.

This rearrangement joins TRBV12-3 or TRBV12-4 to TRBJ1-5; a possible D gene is TRBD1 (5 bases). The CDR3 is made up of 15 amino acids. V lost 6 bases and J lost 1, with 13 bases in between. The CDR3 protein is CASSTRGSSNQPQHF. The CDR3 DNA is TGTGCCAGCAGCACCCGGGGGTCGAGCAATCAGCCCCAGCATTTT.

This clonotype was seen a few times. V gene TRBV12-3 or TRBV12-4 combines with J gene TRBJ2-1, with 7 bases that match TRBD1. The V and J ends lost 6 bases and 6 bases, in that order; junction bases with no gene match: 8. This CDR3 is built from 14 residues. As DNA, the CDR3 is TGTGCCAGCAGCACAAACACAGGGGTCAATGAGCAGTTCTTC. It codes for CASSTNTGVNEQFF.

This clonotype has ten or more counts. V and J are TRBV11-2 and TRBJ2-7; D is uncertain. CDR1 and CDR2 (germline): SGHAT, FQNNGV. This CDR3 spans 15 amino acids. The V gene lost 1 base and the J gene lost 3 bases, with 13 bases spanning the gap. CDR3: CASSLGPDFSYEQYF. CDR3 in DNA: TGTGCCAGCAGCTTAGGACCGGATTTTAGCTACGAGCAGTACTTC. The full variable domain, in which reference TRBV11-2 and TRBJ2-7 provide the parts outside the CDR3, is EAGVAQSPRYKIIEKRQSVAFWCNPISGHATLYWYQQILGQGPKLLIQFQNNGVVDDSQLPKDRFSAERLKGVDSTLKIQPAKLEDSAVYLCASSLGPDFSYEQYFGPGTRLTVT.

CDR3 in DNA: TGTGCCAGCAGCGTAGTGAAGGGGACAGGAAACACCGGGGAGCTGTTTTTT. Amino acids: CASSVVKGTGNTGELFF. The chain has TRBV9 and TRBJ2-2, with 8 bases aligning to TRBD1. The V gene's germline CDR1 is SGDLS and CDR2 YYNGEE. The CDR3 contains 17 residues. Unmatched junction bases numbered 6, after V lost 0 bases and J lost 2 bases. The full variable domain, rest sourced from reference TRBV9 and TRBJ2-2, is DSGVTQTPKHLITATGQRVTLRCSPRSGDLSVYWYQQSLDQGLQFLIQYYNGEERAKGNILERFSAQQFPDLHSELNLSSLELGDSALYFCASSVVKGTGNTGELFFGEGSRLTVL.

The table lists this clonotype with a few counts. The chain carries TRBV18 and TRBJ2-7, with 9 positions matching TRBD1. The CDR3 has 13 residues. The trim removed 5 bases at V and 3 bases at J, leaving 2 bases unmatched. Per the germline V gene, CDR1 is KGHSH and CDR2 is LQKENI. CDR3: CASSTTGGYEQYF. In DNA, the CDR3 is TGTGCCAGCTCAACGACAGGGGGCTACGAGCAGTACTTC.

This chain links TRBV28 with TRBJ2-1; tentatively, D is TRBD2 (5 bases). Germline CDR1 MDHEN, CDR2 SYDVKM. Deletions cut 4 bases from V and 7 bases from J, with 17 bases between. The CDR3 is 15 residues long. The CDR3 loop is CASSYPETDSNEQFF. CDR3 nucleotides: TGTGCCAGCAGTTACCCCGAGACGGACTCTAATGAGCAGTTCTTC.

This clonotype has ten or more counts. This sequence joins TRBV13 and TRBJ2-1, with 8 bases that match TRBD2. Germline trimming cut 1 base from V and 9 bases from J; bases unmatched to any gene: 5. This CDR3 is built from 14 residues. Germline V lookup: CDR1 PRHDT, CDR2 FYEKMQ (reference sequence). The CDR3 DNA reads as TGTGCCAGCAGCTTAGCGGGAGGGCCCACTGAGCAGTTCTTC. Translating it yields CASSLAGGPTEQFF.

This chain connects TRBV19 to TRBJ2-7, with D unclear. V was pared by 5 bases and J by 6 bases, with 17 bases between. CDR3 length equals 14 residues. In germline, CDR1 is LNHDA, CDR2 SQIVND (reference sequence). In DNA form, the CDR3 reads TGTGCCAGTAGTCCGAGCTTACTTCCCCTCGAGCAGTACTTC. Translating it yields CASSPSLLPLEQYF.

This clonotype was seen at least ten times. The V gene is TRBV28, the J gene TRBJ2-7; TRBD2 aligns across 11 bases. From germline, CDR1 is MDHEN and CDR2 SYDVKM. V gave up 6 bases and J gave up 6 bases; unmatched junction bases: 10. The CDR3 length is 15 residues. The CDR3: CASRLAGETFSEQYF. In DNA, the CDR3 is TGTGCCAGCAGACTAGCGGGAGAGACATTTAGCGAGCAGTACTTC.

The V gene is TRBV20-1, the J gene TRBJ1-2; TRBD1 matches 7 bases. V shed 0 bases and J 5 bases; nucleotides not matched to a gene: 9. This CDR3 has 15 residues. Looked up from germline, CDR1 is DFQATT and CDR2 is SNEGSKA (reference sequence). The chain's CDR3 is CSARDPGQAAYGYTF. DNA of the CDR3: TGCAGTGCTAGAGACCCCGGACAGGCGGCGTATGGCTACACCTTC.

The rearrangement uses TRBV7-9 and TRBJ2-3; D unresolved. The CDR3 length is 13 residues. Trimming pared 3 bases from V and 5 bases from J, leaving 9 bases between. The germline V gene has CDR1 SEHNR and CDR2 FQNEAQ (reference sequence). CDR3 loop: CASSLWSGDTQYF. The CDR3 DNA follows: TGTGCCAGCAGCTTGTGGTCAGGAGATACGCAGTATTTT.

The V and J genes are TRBV6-2 or TRBV6-3 and TRBJ1-6; 9 bases map to TRBD1. The germline V gene has CDR1 MNHEY and CDR2 SVGEGT. The CDR3 has 15 residues. V shed 5 bases and J 10 bases; nucleotides not matched to a gene: 9. CDR3 protein: CASSVLGQGSSPLHF. CDR3 coding DNA: TGTGCCAGCAGTGTCTTGGGACAGGGTTCATCACCCCTCCACTTT.

V is TRBV6-5 and J is TRBJ1-6, with 12 nucleotides matching TRBD1. With 6 bases clipped from V and 0 bases from J, the junction kept 9 bases outside the gene matches. The CDR3 sequence is 19 residues long. Germline lookup yields CDR1 MNHEY and CDR2 SVGAGI. The CDR3: CASSPRDRGLSSYNSPLHF. CDR3 coding DNA: TGTGCCAGCAGCCCCAGGGACAGGGGGCTGAGCTCCTATAATTCACCCCTCCACTTT.

The gene calls are TRBV20-1 and TRBJ1-2, with D perhaps matching TRBD1 (6 bases). This CDR3 contains 14 residues. Germline V gives CDR1 DFQATT, CDR2 SNEGSKA (reference sequence). V dropped 7 bases and J dropped 5 bases, with 20 bases sitting between them. As DNA, the CDR3 is TGCAGTGGCCTTGGGGGGGCAGTTGGATATGGCTACACCTTC. This gives the protein CSGLGGAVGYGYTF.

The table lists this clonotype with many counts. The J gene is TRBJ2-5, the V gene TRBV2, with D possibly TRBD2 on 5 matching bases. V shed 4 bases and J shed 3 bases, with 9 bases lying between them. CDR3 length: 13 residues. Germline CDR1 reads SNHLY; CDR2 reads FYNNEI. The CDR3, as DNA: TGTGCCAGCAGTGCAGAGGGCAAAGAGACCCAGTACTTC. This codes for CASSAEGKETQYF.